This TCR beta chain was identified in a study of regulatory T cells in long-lasting Graves disease (dated by TCRdb to the early 2020s). Some background on the complete study: Persistent Graves' disease was defined as persistently positive TSH receptor autoantibodies together with antithyroid drug treatment for over 5 years. Peripheral blood TCR sequencing and RNA sequencing compared persistent Graves' disease patients with newly diagnosed Graves' disease patients. The study was conducted in China and was registered as a clinical trial. TCR sequencing covered roughly 13 persistent and 20 newly diagnosed Graves' disease patients, 33 samples in total. On average, persistent Graves' disease patients in the clinical cohort had been on antithyroid drugs for around 9.5 years. The paper's findings and limits, for the study overall: TRBV28, TRBJ1-2 and TRBJ2-5 were preferentially used in persistent disease, while TRBV20-1 and TRBJ2-1 were favored in newly diagnosed disease. Because the primary lesion, thyroid tissue, could not be accessed, the study looked at peripheral blood alone. Persistent Graves' disease patients showed lower TCR Shannon entropy and fewer highly expanded clones than newly diagnosed patients, suggesting clonal expansion. Persistent patients shared more public clonotypes among themselves (2,741) than newly diagnosed patients did (about 970). Sequencing and analysis were restricted to the TCR beta chain. As a limitation, the authors acknowledged that the small sample size may reduce accuracy.

Looking up the germline V gene yields CDR1 SGHTA and CDR2 FQGNSA. From the cysteine through the phenylalanine, the CDR3 covers 14 amino acids. Of all the DNA, just the CDR3 is kept, 42 bases in frame from base 1. V and J lose 3 bases and 6 bases, and a span of 15 bases separates them. The time point label for this specimen denotes: persistent/refractory GD, antithyroid drugs over 5 years with positive TRAb. RNA was extracted from PBMCs in TRIzol for both TCR sequencing and RNA sequencing. The diagnosis of Graves' disease followed American Thyroid Association guidelines. The patients came from an endocrinology department in Xi'an, China. Each patient gave approximately 10 milliliters of peripheral blood, collected in an EDTA anticoagulant tube. Ficoll Paque Plus density gradient separation was used to isolate PBMCs, and no additional T cell sorting was done. RNA quality was checked with an Agilent 2100 Bioanalyzer and agarose gel, and concentration with a NanoDrop 2000.

Turning to this clonotype: No cognate antigen has been identified for it. This may be a read error: a much more frequent sequence differs by one nucleotide.

Preparation of the library involved multiplex PCR. These reads were obtained on an Illumina HiSeq 4000. To build TCR beta libraries, CDR3 regions were amplified by Arm-PCR using iRepertoire HTBI primers. Before sequencing, the PCR products underwent gel purification. In the paper's pipeline: Across samples, 60 to 75 TRBV and 13 to 15 TRBJ segments were identified and used for gene usage analysis of CDR3 amino acid clonotypes. Filtered high-quality paired reads were merged into contigs using COPE and FqMerger. Contigs were aligned with BLAST to IMGT TRBV, TRBD and TRBJ reference genes, and CDR3 was defined per IMGT. Any clonotype with a frequency above 0.1% was counted as a highly expanded clone. Shannon entropy was used to measure repertoire diversity, and the Gini coefficient was used to measure V-J evenness. A clonotype found in more than one individual was treated as public. TCRdb itself trimmed the public reads at Q25 with fastp, ran MiXCR and retained productive beta chains. Identical CDR3 protein sequences are pooled into one entry, listed with their most common genes and DNA. The V and J calls and clone size come from TCRdb's table, not from the authors' own analysis. This sample has about 340,000 distinct CDR3 sequences in its table, and around 20% of those were observed once. The ten largest clones capture 29% of the sample.

The TCR comes from a female donor with Graves disease. The sequences come from peripheral blood mononuclear cells (PBMCs), collected when the disease was refractory, from a patient treated with antithyroid drugs. The rearrangement joined TRBV7-2 to TRBJ2-7, with the D segment possibly TRBD1 or TRBD2, each aligning over 5 bases. The DNA is TGTGCCAGCAGCTTCTTGAGTCTAGGGACCGAGCAGTACTTC. Its translation is CASSFLSLGTEQYF. The entire variable domain, with the stretches around the CDR3 drawn from the reference TRBV7-2 and TRBJ2-7 proteins, is GAGVSQSPSNKVTEKGKDVELRCDPISGHTALYWYRQSLGQGLEFLIYFQGNSAPDKSGLPSDRFSAERTGGSVSTLTIQRTQQEDSAVYLCASSFLSLGTEQYFGPGTRLTVT.